One sample yielded the 6 T cell receptor beta chains listed below, sequenced in a study of OX40 agonist ivuxolimab in advanced cancers. Library method: the immunoSEQ multiplex PCR assay. As stored in TCRdb, this immuneACCESS dataset retains in-frame rearrangements with V and J assigned. A fraction of the clones does not appear; measured against another copy, unresolved V genes explain less than half of the discrepancy, and the remainder lacks a known reason. The sample profile shows about 77,000 clones; about 85% of them were found once. The ten largest account for 3.5% to 6% of the sample. The specimen comprised CD4+ or CD8+ T cells sorted from blood, sampled in a trial of the OX40 agonist ivuxolimab. The receptors come from an adult with an advanced solid tumor such as melanoma, head and neck, liver or kidney cancer.

The chain has TRBV6-4 and TRBJ1-4; the match to TRBD1 covers 8 bases. The J segment lost 4 bases and the V segment lost 5 bases, leaving 6 bases of the junction unmatched. There are 15 residues in the CDR3. Germline CDR1 reads MRHNA; CDR2 reads SNTAGT. In DNA form, the CDR3 reads TGTGCCAGCAGTTATGCGGGACAGGATAATGAAAAACTGTTTTTT. Encoded protein: CASSYAGQDNEKLFF.

The V gene is TRBV12-5, the J gene TRBJ2-7; TRBD2 might be the D (7 bases). Germline CDR1 LGHNT, CDR2 FRNRAP. The CDR3 spans 14 residues. V lost 7 bases to trimming and J lost 2 bases, with 15 bases between them. The CDR3 nucleotides read TGTGCTAGTGCGAGGGGGGGCGCCCCCTACGAGCAGTACTTC. This gives the protein CASARGGAPYEQYF.

This rearrangement joins TRBV5-1 to TRBJ2-3, with 9 bases matching TRBD2. V lost 10 bases and J lost 6; bases outside the gene matches: 15. Germline CDR1 reads SGHRS; CDR2 reads YFSETQ. The CDR3 runs to 15 residues. Here the CDR3 DNA reads TGCGCCTCGGGTAGCGGGGGCCCCCAGGGGGATACGCAGTATTTT. Translated: CASGSGGPQGDTQYF.

The V gene is TRBV7-2, the J gene TRBJ2-7; D gene ambiguous. From germline, CDR1 is SGHTA and CDR2 FQGNSA. With 5 bases removed from V and 3 bases from J, the gap between germline ends came to 11 bases. There are 13 residues in the CDR3. For the CDR3, the DNA is TGTGCCAGCAGCAGACGGACGGACTACGAGCAGTACTTC. Amino acids: CASSRRTDYEQYF.

The chain uses TRBV7-9 and TRBJ2-7; no reliable D call. V lost 0 bases and J 3 bases, leaving 12 bases between the germline ends. The CDR3 runs to 15 residues. CDR1 is SEHNR and CDR2 is FQNEAQ in the germline V gene (reference sequence). The CDR3 DNA is TGTGCCAGCAGCTTAGCACAGAGTGTTTTCTACGAGCAGTACTTC. Translated, it gives CASSLAQSVFYEQYF.

V and J are TRBV5-1 and TRBJ2-7; D is unclear. The CDR3 contains 11 residues. The ends were cut back, 4 bases at V and 6 bases at J, with 8 bases in the middle. Germline assignment: CDR1 SGHRS and CDR2 YFSETQ. The CDR3 DNA sequence: TGCGCCAGCAGCACTTTCGGCGAGCAGTACTTC. Protein product: CASSTFGEQYF. The full variable domain, completed using reference TRBV5-1 and TRBJ2-7, is KAGVTQTPRYLIKTRGQQVTLSCSPISGHRSVSWYQQTPGQGLQFLFEYFSETQRNKGNFPGRFSGRQFSNSRSEMNVSTLELGDSALYLCASSTFGEQYFGPGTRLTVT.